The rows below give T cell receptor beta chains drawn from one sample of a study of shared clonotypes between healthy human individuals. Profiling relied on immunoSEQ multiplex PCR, and the TCRdb table lists in-frame clones only, not all of them. The table has 2 million to 2.5 million clones, just under 95% seen once; the top ten hold roughly 1.1%. The sequenced sample was naive CD8+ T cells sorted from blood. These receptors all stem from a man younger than 30 in good health. CDR3s leave out the opening cysteine and the closing phenylalanine or tryptophan. The D gene is left open where the match is weak. Rows may omit the clone size; those that give it use once, few, many or a size class.

abundance	d_gene	v_gene	len	j_gene	CDR3aa
NA	NA	TRBV4-1	11	TRBJ2-1	ASSQDKGQEQF
NA	NA	TRBV25-1	14	TRBJ1-5	ASSEYGGEGLRSQH
once	NA	TRBV7-2	12	TRBJ2-7	ASSLSPSRYEQY
NA	NA	TRBV5-4	13	TRBJ2-1	ASSLQPSSYNEQF
NA	TRBD2	TRBV7-2	14	TRBJ2-1	ASTSWGGMGYNEQF
NA	NA	TRBV11-2	13	TRBJ2-7	ASSLVGSNSYEQY
NA	NA	TRBV30	11	TRBJ2-5	AWSRFPGETQY
NA	TRBD1	TRBV5-4	12	TRBJ1-2	ASRWGTGGDGYT
NA	NA	TRBV30	13	TRBJ1-1	AWSLKGGMNTEAF
NA	TRBD1	TRBV6-1	14	TRBJ1-5	ASSERTGVEDQPQH
NA	TRBD1	TRBV9	13	TRBJ1-1	ASSETGGLNTEAF
NA	NA	TRBV4-1	12	TRBJ2-1	ASSLNMVLDEQF
NA	TRBD1	TRBV7-9	13	TRBJ2-5	ASSETGTGQETQY
NA	TRBD1	TRBV10-3	15	TRBJ2-7	AISEGVVGQGDYEQY
NA	NA	TRBV11-2	15	TRBJ2-4	ASSSASLRLVKNIQY
NA	NA	TRBV2	10	TRBJ1-2	ASNEGALGYT
NA	TRBD1	TRBV13	13	TRBJ2-1	ASSSDRVENNEQF
NA	NA	TRBV28	12	TRBJ2-5	ASSYKSYQETQY
once	NA	TRBV4-1	13	TRBJ2-3	ASSQDQGSTDTQY
NA	NA	TRBV4-1	13	TRBJ2-5	ASSPPMMRQETQY
NA	NA	TRBV7-9	13	TRBJ1-2	ASSEGGGGSYGYT
NA	NA	TRBV4-1	12	TRBJ2-5	ASSLPGSQETQY
few	NA	TRBV25-1	15	TRBJ1-2	ASSESLPPGPFGGYT
NA	TRBD2	TRBV19	14	TRBJ2-7	ASSISLGGVTYEQY
NA	NA	TRBV4-3	14	TRBJ2-6	ASSQDQSSGANVLT
NA	NA	TRBV19	12	TRBJ1-1	AIPPGCQGTEAF
NA	TRBD1	TRBV9	13	TRBJ2-5	ASSLGGTGGETQY
NA	NA	TRBV5-1	12	TRBJ2-2	ASSPDGNTGELF
NA	NA	TRBV19	15	TRBJ2-4	ASSPWGGATAKNIQY
NA	TRBD1	TRBV27	17	TRBJ2-1	ASKVLDVKGTGGNNEQF
NA	NA	TRBV5-1	12	TRBJ2-3	ASSFSGSTDTQY
NA	NA	TRBV5-4	12	TRBJ2-7	ASSLGWSSYEQY
NA	TRBD1	TRBV6-1	15	TRBJ1-1	ASSDLPGQLFGTEAF
NA	NA	TRBV18	12	TRBJ1-1	ASSPQGLNTEAF
NA	NA	TRBV18	11	TRBJ2-7	ASSDWSSYEQY
NA	TRBD2	TRBV6-1	13	TRBJ2-7	ASSFRTSGTYEQY
NA	TRBD2	TRBV9	14	TRBJ2-2	LIRGASGRGDGELF
NA	NA	TRBV6-5	13	TRBJ2-2	ASSYGQGNTGELF
NA	NA	TRBV5-6	12	TRBJ2-7	ASSFSPEHYEQY
NA	NA	TRBV5-6	9	TRBJ1-1	ASSLGIEAF
NA	NA	TRBV7-9	12	TRBJ1-2	ASSPSDRSWGYT
NA	NA	TRBV27	14	TRBJ1-4	ASSHPRTAYYEKLF
NA	TRBD2	TRBV6-1	13	TRBJ2-5	ASSEAAGDWETQY
NA	NA	TRBV7-2	14	TRBJ2-1	ASSPLPEAYLNEQF
NA	NA	TRBV11-3	12	TRBJ2-7	ASSLAAGSYEQY
NA	NA	TRBV7-9	9	TRBJ1-2	ASSVYDGYT